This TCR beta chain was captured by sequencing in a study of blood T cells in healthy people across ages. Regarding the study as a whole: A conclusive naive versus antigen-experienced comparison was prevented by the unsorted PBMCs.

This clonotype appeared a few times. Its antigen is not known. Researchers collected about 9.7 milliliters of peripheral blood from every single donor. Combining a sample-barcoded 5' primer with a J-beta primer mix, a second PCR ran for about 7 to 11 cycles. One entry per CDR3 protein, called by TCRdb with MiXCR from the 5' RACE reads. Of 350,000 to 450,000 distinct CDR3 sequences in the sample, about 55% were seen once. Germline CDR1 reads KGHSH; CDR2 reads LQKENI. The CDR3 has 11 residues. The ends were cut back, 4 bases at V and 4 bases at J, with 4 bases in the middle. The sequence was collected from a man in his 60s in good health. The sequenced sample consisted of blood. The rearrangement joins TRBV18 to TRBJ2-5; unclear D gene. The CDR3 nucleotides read TGTGCCAGCTCACGGTCAGAGACCCAGTACTTC. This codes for CASSRSETQYF.